This TCR beta chain was sequenced in a study of shared clonotypes between healthy human individuals (dated by TCRdb to the early 2020s). About the study as a whole: The cohort included three men and a couple of women between 18 and 49 years of age. For each donor, CD4 naive and CD4 memory were each given three plates, CD8 naive was given two plates, and CD8 memory was given one plate. Blood TCR repertoires of a handful of healthy adults were deeply sequenced to estimate repertoire size and the extent of clonotype sharing between individuals. To increase sequencing depth and limit assay-specific biases, different laboratories used diverse techniques to prepare libraries and sequence TCR repertoires. Between about 0.9 and 10 billion PBMCs per donor were obtained by leukapheresis. Broad study findings and their caveats: Sharing across a few donors was observed for approximately 4.6% of naive CD4, about 4% of naive CD8, roughly 2.4% of memory CD4, and roughly 0.4% of memory CD8 clonotypes. Sampling was restricted to blood, and TCR repertoires in tissue are likely to differ from TCR repertoires in blood. Larger estimated clonotype richness was generally found for naive subsets than for memory subsets. Even with the large sequencing depth, rarefaction of the sorted-subset datasets indicated that sequencing was incomplete. Compared with non-shared clonotypes, clonotypes shared by all four sorted-subset donors had higher generation probabilities. Because the study included only a small number of donors, the genetic and exposure-history diversity represented was limited. Pairwise subsampling led to the expectation that sequencing depth would affect the degree of clonotype sharing among donors.

Remarks on this clone: The target of this receptor is not known. No base quality information exists; no much larger clone differs at one position.

Donors were healthy HIV-negative adults with no recently reported acute infections or vaccinations. Every donor was a Caucasian adult residing in Nashville, Tennessee, USA. Magnetic negative selection was used to enrich CD4+ T cells, after which naive cells were positively selected on CD45RA and the negative fraction became the memory subset. Blood was collected by leukapheresis, and PBMCs were isolated by Ficoll-Histopaque density gradient centrifugation and then cryopreserved in liquid nitrogen vapor phase. Analytical flow cytometry was used to check the purity and quantity of each magnetically sorted T cell population. Each sorted fraction had its genomic DNA isolated and then quantified by UV absorbance on a Nanodrop 2000c. The CDR3 spans 14 residues, from the cysteine through the phenylalanine. Only the CDR3 portion is preserved as DNA: 42 bases, with reading frame beginning at the first base. In the germline V gene, CDR1 corresponds to SNHLY and CDR2 to FYNNEI. Between the V and J ends, shortened by 6 bases and 10 bases respectively, the junction contains 19 bases.

Using the deep immunoSEQ assay, TCR CDR3 regions were amplified from genomic DNA by multiplex PCR. Extracted genomic DNA from each cell subset was distributed evenly across all wells of several immunoSEQ 96-well plates, and each plate was treated as a replicate. Each replicate PCR for sorted subsets received roughly 0.2 ug genomic DNA, equal to roughly 33,000 T cell genomes. Purified libraries were measured with a Qubit 3.0 fluorometer, size-checked on a Bioanalyzer 2100, and measured again with the KAPA Library Quantification kit. Every immunoSEQ 96-well plate was sequenced on a separate single-read 150-cycle Illumina NextSeq 550 flow cell. In the authors' own workflow: Because the immunoSEQ output held only junctional sequences and lacked quality scores, the filtering could not match the filtering applied to full-length reads. Sequences were annotated with PyIR, a Python wrapper for IgBLAST v1.9, using IMGT germline references to assign V/J genes and CDR3. Reads were filtered out if the reads had weak V/J assignments (E-value above 1e-6), no CDR3, stop codons, out-of-frame junctions, or ambiguous translated residues. V3J clonotypes were defined as sequences sharing the same inferred V gene, J gene, and CDR3 amino acid sequence. Percentage overlap between repertoires was calculated by dividing the number of shared unique clonotypes by the size of the smaller repertoire. Repertoire richness was assessed with RTK rarefaction, the Chao1 estimator, and Recon v2.1 estimates of unobserved clonotypes. OLGA was used to compute generation probabilities for all TCRbeta clonotypes that the gDNA method yielded from a few donors. TCRdb retrieved this table from immuneACCESS and kept in-frame rearrangements only. Not all clones are present; in checked studies, unresolved V genes account for under half, and no reason is known for the remainder. V and J calls and clone size come straight from that table; D and trimming were deduced from the DNA. The table for this sample lists some 680,000 clones; 73% of them were counted only once. Of the sample, 1.5% to 2% falls within the top ten clones.

Sequencing input: memory CD4+ T cells sorted from blood. The sample's cell subset or site, from its label and the paper: CD45RA-negative fraction. The chain is encoded by TRBV2 joined to TRBJ2-1; the D assignment is uncertain and may be TRBD1 or TRBD2, with 5 bases supporting each. The origin of this receptor is a woman in her twenties or thirties in good health. Read as DNA, the sequence is TGTGCCAGCAGGAGGGCAGGGACGCGGGCCGAGCAGTTCTTC. This sequence encodes CASRRAGTRAEQFF.